This paragraph reports one T cell receptor beta chain. Its target is not known. The CDR3 loop spans 16 amino acids. After removal of 4 bases from V and 1 base from J, the junction contained 7 bases not matched to a gene. Looked up from germline, CDR1 is LGHNA and CDR2 is YNFKEQ. With 60 Vbeta and 13 Jbeta primers, the PCR was carried out. Data came from immunoSEQ multiplex PCR; TCRdb stores just in-frame clones and leaves some out. The top ten hold under 2% of the sample, which has 220,000 or so clones, under 80% seen once. This entry belongs to a study of cytomegalovirus exposure and HLA in healthy donors. Overall study findings and caveats: Of the V segments, some could not be distinguished, including TRBV6-2 and TRBV6-3, and were excluded. HLA alleles showed associations with 16,951 TCR beta sequences in a later analysis, at a 0.05 false discovery rate. Most of the TCR beta V segments (in an earlier analysis) were productive either about 87% or about 30% of the time. Cytomegalovirus-associated TCR beta chains were listed, numbering 150 to 200.

Sequenced material: PBMCs. The sequence was obtained from a woman in her twenties or thirties in good health and CMV-seronegative. V usage is TRBV4-2 and J usage is TRBJ1-1; TRBD1 agrees at 9 bases. The CDR3: CASSPHSGQGNTEAFF. In DNA, the CDR3 is TGTGCCAGCAGCCCCCATTCGGGACAGGGGAACACTGAAGCTTTCTTT.